These 32 T cell receptor beta chains share one sample of origin, sequenced in a study of prognosis after radiotherapy for stage I lung cancer. TCR beta CDR3 was amplified from genomic DNA by two-round multiplex PCR. First-round PCR, the initial amplification, used primers specific to each TRBV and TRBJ gene. TCRdb redid the calling of the multiplex PCR reads with MiXCR, one entry per CDR3 protein. The data hold 20,000 to 25,000 distinct CDR3 sequences, with under 45% observed a single time. The sequences come from PBMCs, collected before or after stereotactic body radiation therapy (not recorded which). These receptors originate from a donor aged 50 or older with non-small cell lung cancer.

This clonotype was seen just once. The DNA for the CDR3 is TGTGCCAGCAGCCGCGGACCTATGGCTTACGAGCAGTACTTC. Amino acid sequence: CASSRGPMAYEQYF. This chain uses TRBV6-2 or TRBV6-3 with TRBJ2-7; no clear D. The CDR3 totals 14 residues. Deletions cut 6 bases from V and 4 bases from J, with 16 bases between. CDR1 MNHEY and CDR2 SVGEGT come from the germline V gene.

This chain uses TRBV5-1 with TRBJ2-1; D gene uncertain. V shed 4 bases and J shed 8 bases, with 16 bases lying between them. This CDR3 region has 14 residues. Germline lookup yields CDR1 SGHRS and CDR2 YFSETQ. CDR3 sequence: CASSIRVGIDEQFF. The CDR3 DNA reads as TGCGCCAGCAGCATCCGGGTAGGGATTGATGAGCAGTTCTTC.

The rearrangement joins TRBV11-2 to TRBJ1-1; D gene uncertain. V was shortened by 2 bases and J by 1 base, with 5 bases between the two germline ends. In germline, CDR1 is SGHAT, CDR2 FQNNGV. CDR3 size: 13 residues. The CDR3 region is CASSLQENTEAFF. The CDR3 coding sequence is TGTGCCAGCAGCTTACAGGAGAACACTGAAGCTTTCTTT.

The chain recombines TRBV28 with TRBJ1-5; D gene unclear. V lost 5 bases and J 0 bases, leaving 8 bases between the germline ends. Germline V lookup: CDR1 MDHEN, CDR2 SYDVKM. This CDR3 is 14 amino acids long. The CDR3 DNA follows: TGTGCCAGCAGTGTTAGGGTTAGCAATCAGCCCCAGCATTTT. It translates to CASSVRVSNQPQHF.

The chain employs TRBV30 and TRBJ1-2; a weak D match, TRBD1 (5 bases). Germline V CDR1 and CDR2: GTSNPN, SVGIG (reference sequence). Trimming cost V 0 bases and J 2 bases, with 7 bases left between them. This CDR3 contains 13 residues. The CDR3 loop reads CAWSVWTNYGYTF. The CDR3 DNA reads TGTGCCTGGAGTGTTTGGACAAACTATGGCTACACCTTC. Using reference TRBV30 and TRBJ1-2 for the parts outside the CDR3, the full variable domain is SQTIHQWPATLVQPVGSPLSLECTVEGTSNPNLYWYRQAAGRGLQLLFYSVGIGQISSEVPQNLSASRPQDRQFILSSKKLLLSDSGFYLCAWSVWTNYGYTFGSGTRLTVV.

This clonotype has ten or more counts. The rearrangement joins TRBV7-3 to TRBJ2-7; D is unresolved. Trimming took 8 bases from V and 5 from J, leaving 19 bases between them. In germline, CDR1 is SGHTA, CDR2 FQGTGA. The CDR3 has 14 residues. The CDR3 protein is CASSTGSRDNEQYF. The DNA for the CDR3 is TGTGCCAGCTCTACTGGGTCAAGGGATAACGAGCAGTACTTC.

This clonotype was recorded many times. At one end, the junction sequence differs from germline, possibly due to a read error. The chain combines TRBV6-2 or TRBV6-3 with TRBJ2-1; D ambiguous. Germline CDR1 is MNHEY and CDR2 is SVGEGT. The CDR3 covers 16 residues. CDR3 loop: CASSDSLSHSYNEQFF. CDR3 DNA sequence: TGTGCCAGCAGTGACTCTTTATCCCATTCCTACAATGAGCAGTTCTTC.

The V gene is TRBV7-2, the J gene TRBJ1-2, with D possibly being TRBD1 (6 bases). The V end was cut by 5 bases, the J end by 5 bases, with 12 bases between. This CDR3 has 13 residues. Per the germline V gene, CDR1 is SGHTA and CDR2 is FQGNSA. The CDR3 coding sequence is TGTGCCAGCAGCCTTAGGGGGGGTTATGGCTACACCTTC. Amino acids: CASSLRGGYGYTF.

This clonotype has a count of ten or more. The chain uses TRBV14 and TRBJ1-1; possible D gene TRBD1, 6 bases. This CDR3 contains 15 residues. V was clipped by 4 bases and J by 4 bases, with 16 bases between them. The germline gives CDR1 SGHDN, CDR2 FVKESK. The DNA for the CDR3 is TGTGCCAGCAGCCCACAGGGTAGGGTTGGCACTGAAGCTTTCTTT. Protein: CASSPQGRVGTEAFF.

The chain is built from TRBV7-2 and TRBJ2-3; 10 nucleotides line up with TRBD2. The V segment lost 7 bases and the J segment 7 bases; nucleotides outside the gene matches: 5. The germline gives CDR1 SGHTA, CDR2 FQGNSA. The CDR3 is 13 amino acids. The CDR3 DNA sequence: TGTGCCAGCAAGCGGGGGGGCTTAAATACGCAGTATTTT. It is translated as CASKRGGLNTQYF.

Comments on this clonotype: Its ends do not fully match the called genes, so a read error is possible. The chain combines TRBV5-1 with TRBJ1-2; a possible D gene is TRBD1 (6 bases). Looked up from germline, CDR1 is SGHRS and CDR2 is YFSETQ. This CDR3 is 14 amino acids long. In nucleotides, the CDR3 is TGCTCCAGCAGCTTGGATTCAGGGGTCCTTGGCTACACCTTC. Amino acids: CSSSLDSGVLGYTF. The full variable domain, with the rest looked up from reference TRBV5-1 and TRBJ1-2, is KAGVTQTPRYLIKTRGQQVTLSCSPISGHRSVSWYQQTPGQGLQFLFEYFSETQRNKGNFPGRFSGRQFSNSRSEMNVSTLELGDSALYLCSSSLDSGVLGYTFGSGTRLTVV.

With respect to this clonotype: A far larger clone is a single base away, which makes a read error likely. The CDR3 protein is CASSPIADTHHTVELFF. Written as DNA, the CDR3 is TGTGCCAGCAGTCCAATAGCGGACACACACCACACCGTGGAGCTGTTTTTT. The chain employs TRBV6-4 and TRBJ2-2, with D perhaps TRBD2 (6 bases). The germline CDR1 and CDR2 sequences are MRHNA and SNTAGT. The CDR3 covers 17 residues.

This clonotype was counted many times. The CDR3 nucleotides read TGTGCCAGCAGCTCCATAGCCCGGAGCGAAGTTGGCTACACCTTC. It encodes CASSSIARSEVGYTF. This rearrangement joins TRBV5-4 to TRBJ1-2; D call uncertain. V was trimmed by 3 bases and J by 7 bases, leaving 19 bases between them. Germline CDR1 reads SGHNT; CDR2 reads YYREEE (reference sequence). The CDR3 covers 15 residues.

The chain recombines TRBV28 with TRBJ2-7; D is perhaps TRBD1 (7 bases). The CDR3 extends over 14 amino acids. The V end lost 6 bases, the J end lost 7 bases, and 19 bases lay between the germline ends. Germline V gene sequence: CDR1 MDHEN, CDR2 SYDVKM. For the CDR3, the DNA is TGTGCCAGCAGCACAGACAGGGAGGTGATGGAGCAGTACTTC. Translating gives CASSTDREVMEQYF.

A note on this clonotype: Given a far larger clone just one base away, this is likely a sequencing read error. This chain links TRBV6-6 with TRBJ1-1; no clear D gene. V lost 0 bases to trimming and J lost 8 bases, with 10 bases between them. There are 13 residues in the CDR3. Germline lookup yields CDR1 MNHNY and CDR2 SVGAGI (reference sequence). The CDR3, as DNA: TGTGCCAGCAGTTACTCGTGCCAGGTAGAAGCTTTCTTT. Its translation is CASSYSCQVEAFF.

This chain joins TRBV4-1 and TRBJ2-1; a weak D match, TRBD2 (7 bases). This CDR3 comprises 15 residues. The germline V and J ends were trimmed by 0 bases and 8 bases, with 14 bases remaining between them. Germline V lookup: CDR1 MGHRA, CDR2 YSYEKL. CDR3 bases: TGCGCCAGCAGCCAAGACCCGGGGGGCCTTTATGAGCAGTTCTTC. Protein: CASSQDPGGLYEQFF.

This clonotype was observed many times. This rearrangement joins TRBV11-3 to TRBJ1-1; D call uncertain. This CDR3 is 13 amino acids long. The V end was cut by 8 bases, the J end by 4 bases, with 14 bases between. Germline assignment: CDR1 SGHNT and CDR2 YENEEA. Here the CDR3 reads CASAAQESTEAFF. CDR3 coding DNA: TGTGCCAGCGCAGCCCAAGAGTCCACTGAAGCTTTCTTT.

This clonotype was recorded at least ten times. The chain uses TRBV18 and TRBJ2-5; 8 bases align to TRBD2. From germline, CDR1 is KGHSH and CDR2 LQKENI. CDR3 length equals 15 residues. The V gene end was trimmed by 1 base and the J gene end by 2 bases; junction bases not matched to a gene: 3. For the CDR3, the DNA is TGTGCCAGCTCACCACTAGCGGGGCAACAAGAGACCCAGTACTTC. This encodes CASSPLAGQQETQYF.

This clonotype was observed a handful of times. The chain joins TRBV5-1 to TRBJ1-1; D might be TRBD1 (6 bases). V was shortened by 4 bases and J by 2 bases, with 15 bases between the two germline ends. The CDR3 loop spans 15 amino acids. Looked up from germline, CDR1 is SGHRS and CDR2 is YFSETQ. CDR3 in amino acids: CASSPWTGGNTEAFF. The CDR3 DNA follows: TGCGCCAGCAGCCCTTGGACGGGGGGCAACACTGAAGCTTTCTTT.

Many counts were recorded for this clonotype. The rearrangement uses TRBV4-3 and TRBJ1-1, with unresolved D. Germline-derived CDR1 and CDR2 are LGHNA and YSLEER. There are 13 residues in the CDR3. Trimming left V 5 bases short and J 1 base short, with 8 bases between. CDR3: CASSSTANTEAFF. The CDR3 region has the DNA TGCGCCAGCAGCTCAACAGCGAACACTGAAGCTTTCTTT.

This clonotype came up once. The gene calls are TRBV3-1 and TRBJ2-7; D gene ambiguous. The CDR3 consists of 12 residues. Looked up from germline, CDR1 is LGHDT and CDR2 is YNNKEL (reference sequence). Between the trimmed V and J ends, which lost 1 base and 4 bases, there was a span of 5 bases. The chain's CDR3 is CASSQGGYEQYF. The CDR3, as DNA: TGTGCCAGCAGCCAAGGGGGATACGAGCAGTACTTC.

At least ten counts were recorded for this clonotype. The J gene is TRBJ1-1, the V gene TRBV6-1; D uncertain. Germline CDR1 and CDR2: MNHNS and SASEGT. The CDR3 runs 13 residues. V was shortened by 4 bases and J by 10 bases, with 16 bases between the two germline ends. The CDR3 region is CASSVGPVIGAFF. The CDR3 DNA reads TGTGCCAGCAGTGTGGGTCCCGTAATAGGAGCTTTCTTT.

This clonotype rates as medium-sized. The rearrangement uses TRBV12-3 or TRBV12-4 and TRBJ2-7, with 7 nucleotides matching TRBD1. Unmatched junction bases numbered 4, after V lost 5 bases and J lost 3 bases. This CDR3 region has 13 residues. The CDR3 DNA follows: TGTGCCAGCAGTCCCAGACAGGGCTACGAGCAGTACTTC. Its protein is CASSPRQGYEQYF.

This clonotype was found a few times. The chain uses TRBV5-1 and TRBJ1-1, with TRBD1 matching over 7 bases. Germline V gene sequence: CDR1 SGHRS, CDR2 YFSETQ. The CDR3 is 17 residues long. V was clipped by 0 bases and J by 0 bases; unmatched bases: 8. The chain's CDR3 is CASSLGGLRGLNTEAFF. CDR3 DNA sequence: TGCGCCAGCAGCTTGGGGGGTTTAAGGGGGCTGAACACTGAAGCTTTCTTT. The variable domain in full, completed from reference TRBV5-1 and TRBJ1-1, reads KAGVTQTPRYLIKTRGQQVTLSCSPISGHRSVSWYQQTPGQGLQFLFEYFSETQRNKGNFPGRFSGRQFSNSRSEMNVSTLELGDSALYLCASSLGGLRGLNTEAFFGQGTRLTVV.

This clonotype occurred many times. The CDR3 here is CASSLGSVSPNTEAFF. Written as DNA, the CDR3 is TGCGCCAGCAGCTTGGGTTCCGTCAGCCCGAACACTGAAGCTTTCTTT. The chain uses TRBV5-1 and TRBJ1-1, with D unclear. The V end was cut by 0 bases, the J end by 1 base, with 13 bases between. The CDR3 has 16 residues. Germline V gene sequence: CDR1 SGHRS, CDR2 YFSETQ.

With respect to this clonotype: A read error may explain this, as a much larger clone is one base away. The rearrangement links TRBV5-5 to TRBJ2-7, with TRBD2 as a possible D gene (5 bases). Looked up from germline, CDR1 is SGHKS and CDR2 is YYEKEE (reference sequence). The CDR3 extends over 13 amino acids. CDR3 nucleotide sequence: TGTGCCAGCAGCTTAGAACTAGTCTACAAGCAGTACTTC. It specifies CASSLELVYKQYF.

The chain links TRBV24-1 to TRBJ2-2; D remains unclear. Germline V gene data show CDR1 as KGHDR and CDR2 as SFDVKD. V lost 9 bases to trimming and J lost 0 bases, with 10 bases between them. CDR3 length: 14 amino acids. The CDR3 protein is CATAAVTNTGELFF. CDR3 nucleotide sequence: TGTGCCACCGCGGCAGTAACGAACACCGGGGAGCTGTTTTTT.

This clonotype was picked up many times. V usage is TRBV28 and J usage is TRBJ1-5, with D hard to call. CDR3 length equals 16 residues. The germline gives CDR1 MDHEN, CDR2 SYDVKM. Deletions cut 5 bases from V and 3 bases from J, with 17 bases between. CDR3 bases: TGTGCCAGCAGTGACCCACTACGGTTCAACAATCAGCCCCAGCATTTT. Amino acids: CASSDPLRFNNQPQHF.

This clonotype ranks as medium-sized. This chain uses TRBV27 with TRBJ1-6, with 7 bases identical to TRBD1. Germline V gene sequence: CDR1 MNHEY, CDR2 SMNVEV (reference sequence). V lost 1 base to trimming and J lost 6 bases; unmatched junction nucleotides: 3. The CDR3 length is 15 residues. The DNA for the CDR3 is TGTGCCAGCAGTTTATACGGGACAGTTAATTCACCCCTCCACTTT. Translation: CASSLYGTVNSPLHF.

This clonotype was recorded at least ten times. The chain links TRBV19 to TRBJ1-1, with 7 bases that match TRBD1. Losses at the gene ends were 6 bases for V and 0 bases for J; bases not matched to a gene: 10. CDR3 length: 16 amino acids. Germline V gene data show CDR1 as LNHDA and CDR2 as SQIVND (reference sequence). CDR3 amino acids: CASSPRGTAMNTEAFF. The CDR3, as DNA: TGTGCCAGTAGCCCGCGAGGGACAGCAATGAACACTGAAGCTTTCTTT.

This clonotype occurred many times. The V and J genes are TRBV18 and TRBJ2-7, with no clear D. Germline V gene lookup returns CDR1 KGHSH and CDR2 LQKENI. V gave up 4 bases and J gave up 3 bases, with 7 bases separating them. The CDR3 runs to 12 residues. This CDR3 reads CASSLPGYEQYF. The CDR3 region has the DNA TGTGCCAGCTCACTTCCAGGCTACGAGCAGTACTTC.

This clonotype was counted at least ten times. The J gene is TRBJ2-1, the V gene TRBV29-1, with D tentatively TRBD2 (5 bases). The CDR3 extends over 14 amino acids. V was clipped by 4 bases and J by 3 bases, with 13 bases between them. Germline CDR1 and CDR2: SQVTM and ANQGSEA. The CDR3 DNA reads TGCAGCGTTGTTGCGGAACGGGGCTACAATGAGCAGTTCTTC. It yields the protein CSVVAERGYNEQFF.